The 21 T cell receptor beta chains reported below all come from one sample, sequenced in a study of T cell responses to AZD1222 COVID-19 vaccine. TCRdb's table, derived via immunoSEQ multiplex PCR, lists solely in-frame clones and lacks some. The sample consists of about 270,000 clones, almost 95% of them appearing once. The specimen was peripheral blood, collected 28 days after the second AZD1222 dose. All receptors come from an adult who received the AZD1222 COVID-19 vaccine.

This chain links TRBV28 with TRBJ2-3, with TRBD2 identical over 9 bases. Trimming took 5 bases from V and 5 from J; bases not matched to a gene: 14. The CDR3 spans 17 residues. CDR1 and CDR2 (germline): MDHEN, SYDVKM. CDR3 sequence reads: CASSPRTSVVAGDTQYF. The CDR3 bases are TGTGCCAGCAGTCCCCGGACTAGCGTAGTAGCAGGAGATACGCAGTATTTT.

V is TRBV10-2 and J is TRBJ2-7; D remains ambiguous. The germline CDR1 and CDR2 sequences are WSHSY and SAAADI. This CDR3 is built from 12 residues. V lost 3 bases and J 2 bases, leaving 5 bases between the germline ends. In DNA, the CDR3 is TGCGCCAGCAGTGACAGTCCCTACGAGCAGTACTTC. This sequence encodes CASSDSPYEQYF.

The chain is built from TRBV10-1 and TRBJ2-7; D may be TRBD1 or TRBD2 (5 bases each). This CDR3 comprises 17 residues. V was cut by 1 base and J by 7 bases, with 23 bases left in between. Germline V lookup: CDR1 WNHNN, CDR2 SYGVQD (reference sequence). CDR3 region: CASSELNPGTNSEEQYF. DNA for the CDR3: TGCGCCAGCAGTGAGTTGAACCCAGGGACCAACTCGGAAGAGCAGTACTTC.

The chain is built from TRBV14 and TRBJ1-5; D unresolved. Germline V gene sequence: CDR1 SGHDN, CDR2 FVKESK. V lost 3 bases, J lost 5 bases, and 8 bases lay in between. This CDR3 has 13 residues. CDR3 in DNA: TGTGCCAGCAGCCAGGATCACGATCAGCCCCAGCATTTT. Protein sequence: CASSQDHDQPQHF.

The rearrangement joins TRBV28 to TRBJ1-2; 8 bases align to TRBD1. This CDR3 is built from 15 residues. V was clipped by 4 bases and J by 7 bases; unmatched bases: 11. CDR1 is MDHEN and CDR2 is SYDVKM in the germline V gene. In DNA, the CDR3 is TGTGCCAGCAGTTCGGGACAGGTTGGTCGGGGTGGCTACACCTTC. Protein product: CASSSGQVGRGGYTF.

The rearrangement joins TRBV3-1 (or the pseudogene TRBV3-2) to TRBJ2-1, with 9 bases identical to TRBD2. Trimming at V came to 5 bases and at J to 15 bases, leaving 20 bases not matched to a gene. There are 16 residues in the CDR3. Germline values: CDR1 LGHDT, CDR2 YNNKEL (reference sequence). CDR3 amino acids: CASSTSLAGMVDPPFF. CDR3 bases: TGTGCCAGCAGCACCTCGCTAGCGGGAATGGTCGACCCCCCGTTCTTC.

CDR3 bases: TGCGCCAGCAGCACGGGGGACACTCACACTGAAGCTTTCTTT. It translates to CASSTGDTHTEAFF. The chain is built from TRBV5-1 and TRBJ1-1; D may be TRBD1 (6 bases). CDR1 SGHRS and CDR2 YFSETQ come from the germline V gene. This CDR3 is 14 amino acids long. V lost 4 bases, J lost 3 bases, and 13 bases lay in between.

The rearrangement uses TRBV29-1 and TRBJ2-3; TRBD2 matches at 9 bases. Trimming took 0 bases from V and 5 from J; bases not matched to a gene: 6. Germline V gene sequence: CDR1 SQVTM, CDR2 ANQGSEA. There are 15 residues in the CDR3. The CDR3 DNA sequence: TGCAGCGTTGAAGACGAGCGGGGGGTAAGAGATACGCAGTATTTT. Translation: CSVEDERGVRDTQYF.

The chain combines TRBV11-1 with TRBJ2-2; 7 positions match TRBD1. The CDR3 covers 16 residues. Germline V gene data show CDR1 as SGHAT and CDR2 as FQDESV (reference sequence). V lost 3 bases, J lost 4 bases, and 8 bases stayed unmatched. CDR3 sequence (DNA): TGTGCCAGCAGCTTGGTGAGGGGGCTGAGCACCGGGGAGCTGTTTTTT. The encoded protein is CASSLVRGLSTGELFF.

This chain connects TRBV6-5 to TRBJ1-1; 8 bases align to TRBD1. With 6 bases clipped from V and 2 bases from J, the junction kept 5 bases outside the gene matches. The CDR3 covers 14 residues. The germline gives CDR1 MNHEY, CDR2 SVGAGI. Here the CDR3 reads CASRQTGVNTEAFF. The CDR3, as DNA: TGTGCCAGCAGACAGACAGGGGTAAACACTGAAGCTTTCTTT.

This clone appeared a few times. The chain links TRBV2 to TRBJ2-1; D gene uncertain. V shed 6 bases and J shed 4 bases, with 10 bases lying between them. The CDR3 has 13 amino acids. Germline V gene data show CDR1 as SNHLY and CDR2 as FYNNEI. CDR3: CASSGTPYNEQFF. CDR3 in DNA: TGTGCCAGCAGCGGCACACCTTACAATGAGCAGTTCTTC.

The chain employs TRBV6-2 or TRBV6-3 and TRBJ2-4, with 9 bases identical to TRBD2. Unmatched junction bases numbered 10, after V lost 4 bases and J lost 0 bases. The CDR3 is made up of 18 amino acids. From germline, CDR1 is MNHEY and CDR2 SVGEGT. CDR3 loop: CASSSLGGSGRAKNIQYF. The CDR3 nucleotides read TGTGCCAGCAGTTCCCTGGGGGGTAGCGGGAGAGCCAAAAACATTCAGTACTTC.

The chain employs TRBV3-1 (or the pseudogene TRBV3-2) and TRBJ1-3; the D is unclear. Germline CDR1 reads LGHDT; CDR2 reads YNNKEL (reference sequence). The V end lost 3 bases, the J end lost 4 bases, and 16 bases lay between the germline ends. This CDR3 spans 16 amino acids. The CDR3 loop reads CASSQSGQTIGNTIYF. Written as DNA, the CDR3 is TGTGCCAGCAGCCAGTCCGGGCAGACCATCGGAAACACCATATATTTT.

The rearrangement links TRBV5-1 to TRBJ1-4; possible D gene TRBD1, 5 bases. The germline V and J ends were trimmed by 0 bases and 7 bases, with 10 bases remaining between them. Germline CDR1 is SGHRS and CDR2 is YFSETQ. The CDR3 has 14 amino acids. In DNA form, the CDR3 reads TGCGCCAGCAGCTTGGGAGGGGTTGGTGAAAAACTGTTTTTT. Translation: CASSLGGVGEKLFF.

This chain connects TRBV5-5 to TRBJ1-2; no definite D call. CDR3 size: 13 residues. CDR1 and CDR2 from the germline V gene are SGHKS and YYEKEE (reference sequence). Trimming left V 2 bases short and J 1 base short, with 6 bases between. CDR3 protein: CASSLEVNYGYTF. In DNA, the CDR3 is TGTGCCAGCAGCTTAGAGGTTAACTATGGCTACACCTTC.

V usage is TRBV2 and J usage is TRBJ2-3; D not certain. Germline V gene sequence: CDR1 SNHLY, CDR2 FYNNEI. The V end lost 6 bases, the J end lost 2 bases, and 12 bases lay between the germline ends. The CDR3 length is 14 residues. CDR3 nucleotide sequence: TGTGCCAGCAGCGACACCTCATTCACAGATACGCAGTATTTT. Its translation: CASSDTSFTDTQYF.

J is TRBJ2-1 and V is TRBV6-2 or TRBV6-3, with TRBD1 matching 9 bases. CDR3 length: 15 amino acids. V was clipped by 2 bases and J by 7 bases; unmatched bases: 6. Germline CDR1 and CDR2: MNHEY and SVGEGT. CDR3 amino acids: CASSYPGTGRNEQFF. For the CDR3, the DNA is TGTGCCAGCAGTTACCCAGGGACAGGGCGGAATGAGCAGTTCTTC.

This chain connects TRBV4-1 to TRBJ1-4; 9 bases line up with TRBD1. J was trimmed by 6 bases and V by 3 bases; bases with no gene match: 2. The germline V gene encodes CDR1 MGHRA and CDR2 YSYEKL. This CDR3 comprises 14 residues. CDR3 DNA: TGCGCCAGCAGCCACCGGGACAGGGATGAAAAACTGTTTTTT. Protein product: CASSHRDRDEKLFF.

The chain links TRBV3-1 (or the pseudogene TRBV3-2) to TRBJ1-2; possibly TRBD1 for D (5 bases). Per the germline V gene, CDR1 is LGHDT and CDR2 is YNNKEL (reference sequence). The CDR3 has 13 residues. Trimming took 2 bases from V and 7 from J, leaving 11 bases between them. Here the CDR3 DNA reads TGTGCCAGCAGCCAAAGAGGGGCGGGTGGCTACACCTTC. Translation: CASSQRGAGGYTF.

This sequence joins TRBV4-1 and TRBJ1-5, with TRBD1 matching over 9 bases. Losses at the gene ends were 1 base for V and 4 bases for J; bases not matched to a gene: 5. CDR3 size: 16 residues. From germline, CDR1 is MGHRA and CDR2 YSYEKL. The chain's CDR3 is CASSQAGTGFNQPQHF. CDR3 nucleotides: TGCGCCAGCAGCCAAGCCGGGACAGGGTTTAATCAGCCCCAGCATTTT.

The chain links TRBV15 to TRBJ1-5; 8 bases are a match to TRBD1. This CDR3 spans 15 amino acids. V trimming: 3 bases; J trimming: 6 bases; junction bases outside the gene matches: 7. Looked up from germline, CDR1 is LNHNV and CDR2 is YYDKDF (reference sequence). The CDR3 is CATSSGQGIFQPQHF. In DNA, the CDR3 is TGTGCCACCAGCAGCGGACAGGGCATTTTTCAGCCCCAGCATTTT.